The 27 T cell receptor beta chains presented below share a single source sample, sequenced in a study of identifying expanded T cells in peripheral blood. The method was immunoSEQ multiplex PCR; TCRdb's version includes in-frame clones alone and lacks a portion of them. Of 90,000 to 120,000 clones listed, more than 85% are singletons. Sequencing was carried out using blood. These receptors all come from a person aged 18-69 years in good health.

This chain joins TRBV6-5 and TRBJ2-7; D tentatively reads TRBD1 or TRBD2 (5 bases each). This CDR3 comprises 14 residues. The germline CDR1 and CDR2 sequences are MNHEY and SVGAGI. V lost 6 bases, J lost 7 bases, and 19 bases lay in between. CDR3 amino acids: CASSPTGTPWEQYF. The CDR3 DNA reads TGTGCCAGCAGCCCAACCGGGACGCCGTGGGAGCAGTACTTC.

Turning to this clone: In the same sample, other DNA sequences code for this CDR3. The chain couples TRBV5-4 to TRBJ1-1, with D unresolved. Trimming pared 0 bases from V and 2 bases from J, leaving 8 bases between. This CDR3 has 14 residues. In germline, CDR1 is SGHNT, CDR2 YYREEE (reference sequence). CDR3 nucleotides: TGTGCCAGCAGCTTGGGACGGGAAAACACTGAAGCTTTCTTT. It translates to CASSLGRENTEAFF.

Written as DNA, the CDR3 is TGCGCCAGCAGCCAAAGCCCCCTTTCTACCTACAATGAGCAGTTCTTC. Amino acids: CASSQSPLSTYNEQFF. The V gene is TRBV4-3, the J gene TRBJ2-1; D remains unclear. This CDR3 region has 16 residues. The germline CDR1 and CDR2 sequences are LGHNA and YSLEER. Trimming took off 2 bases at V and 2 bases at J, with 13 bases between the two ends.

Concerning this clone itself: The junction differs from germline at one of its ends, possibly a read error. This chain links TRBV5-3 with TRBJ1-2, with D tentatively TRBD1 (6 bases). TRBV5-3 is an ORF for which the function is uncertain. The CDR3 is made up of 14 amino acids. Written as DNA, the CDR3 is TGCGCCAGCAGCCAAGATCGGCTTACAGGGGGCTACACCTTC. It codes for CASSQDRLTGGYTF.

This rearrangement joins TRBV2 to TRBJ2-3; 8 bases map to TRBD2. The CDR3 spans 15 residues. Trimming removed 6 bases from V and 2 bases from J; junction bases left unmatched: 7. In germline, CDR1 is SNHLY, CDR2 FYNNEI. In nucleotides, the CDR3 is TGTGCCAGCAGCCCGGGGGGGGGACTCACAGATACGCAGTATTTT. Translated, it gives CASSPGGGLTDTQYF. Drawing the rest from reference TRBV2 and TRBJ2-3, the complete variable domain is EPEVTQTPSHQVTQMGQEVILRCVPISNHLYFYWYRQILGQKVEFLVSFYNNEISEKSEIFDDQFSVERPDGSNFTLKIRSTKLEDSAMYFCASSPGGGLTDTQYFGPGTRLTVL.

The chain uses TRBV7-9 and TRBJ1-2; D is ambiguous. This CDR3 region has 11 residues. The germline gives CDR1 SEHNR, CDR2 FQNEAQ (reference sequence). V lost 3 bases, J lost 7 bases, and 6 bases lay in between. The CDR3 nucleotides are TGTGCCAGCAGCTTGAGCTTTGGCTACACCTTC. Its protein is CASSLSFGYTF.

Details on this clone: At one end, the junction sequence differs from germline, possibly due to a read error. The rearrangement joins TRBV6-1 to TRBJ1-2; TRBD1 agrees at 9 bases. The germline gives CDR1 MNHNS, CDR2 SASEGT. This CDR3 contains 17 residues. CDR3 loop: CAISERTGDTRDYGYTF. The CDR3 DNA follows: TGTGCCATCAGTGAAAGGACAGGGGACACGAGGGACTATGGCTACACCTTC.

The sample holds a few counts of this clone. The chain uses TRBV10-1 and TRBJ1-2; no definite D call. Trimming took 0 bases from V and 7 from J, leaving 9 bases between them. The germline V gene encodes CDR1 WNHNN and CDR2 SYGVQD (reference sequence). CDR3 length: 13 residues. The CDR3 nucleotides read TGCGCCAGCAGTGAGTCACGTCGGAGTGGCTACACCTTC. Translated: CASSESRRSGYTF.

The chain links TRBV7-8 to TRBJ2-5; no reliable D call. The CDR3 is made up of 11 amino acids. CDR1 and CDR2 (germline): SGHVS, FQNEAQ. The V end was cut by 1 base, the J end by 11 bases, with 8 bases between. This CDR3 reads CASSLGVDQYF. The DNA of the CDR3 is TGTGCCAGCAGCTTAGGAGTCGATCAGTACTTC. Together with reference TRBV7-8 and TRBJ2-5, the CDR3 gives the full variable domain: GAGVSQSPRYKVAKRGQDVALRCDPISGHVSLFWYQQALGQGPEFLTYFQNEAQLDKSGLPSDRFFAERPEGSVSTLKIQRTQQEDSAVYLCASSLGVDQYFGPGTRLLVL.

J is TRBJ1-1 and V is TRBV19, with TRBD1 identical over 7 bases. V was clipped by 7 bases and J by 10 bases; unmatched bases: 27. Per germline, CDR1 LNHDA and CDR2 SQIVND (reference sequence). The CDR3 has 18 amino acids. The CDR3 is CASTLLAATGGGGSVAFF. The CDR3 nucleotides read TGTGCCAGTACCCTTTTGGCTGCTACAGGAGGGGGCGGGTCTGTAGCTTTCTTT.

The CDR3 region is CASSATAGTEGFYEQFF. The CDR3 bases are TGTGCCAGCAGTGCTACCGCCGGGACAGAGGGATTCTATGAGCAGTTCTTC. The chain links TRBV6-1 to TRBJ2-1; TRBD1 matches 7 bases. This CDR3 spans 17 amino acids. The V gene's germline CDR1 is MNHNS and CDR2 SASEGT. The junction had 17 bases not matched to a gene; V was cut back by 4 bases and J by 8 bases.

This chain links TRBV19 with TRBJ2-3; D is unclear. Trimming removed 8 bases at V and 3 bases at J, with 6 bases between. From germline, CDR1 is LNHDA and CDR2 SQIVND (reference sequence). The CDR3 is 11 amino acids. CDR3 in amino acids: CASGRTDTQYF. CDR3 coding DNA: TGTGCCAGTGGGCGGACAGATACGCAGTATTTT.

This sequence joins TRBV6-4 and TRBJ1-3, with D tentatively TRBD1 (6 bases). Germline V gene sequence: CDR1 MRHNA, CDR2 SNTAGT. Trimming left V 2 bases short and J 2 bases short, with 16 bases between. The CDR3 extends over 17 amino acids. This CDR3 reads CASSDGGGRGPGNTIYF. For the CDR3, the DNA is TGTGCCAGCAGTGACGGGGGGGGCAGGGGACCTGGAAACACCATATATTTT.

This rearrangement joins TRBV30 to TRBJ1-1, with a possible D match to TRBD1 (5 bases). The CDR3 sequence is 14 residues long. CDR1 and CDR2 from the germline V gene are GTSNPN and SVGIG (reference sequence). The ends were cut back, 1 base at V and 0 bases at J, with 9 bases in the middle. CDR3 coding DNA: TGTGCCTGGAGTGCTCCGGGGCTGAACACTGAAGCTTTCTTT. Residues: CAWSAPGLNTEAFF.

The rearrangement joins TRBV30 to TRBJ2-4; perhaps D is TRBD1 or TRBD2 (5 bases each). V shed 5 bases and J shed 1 base, with 15 bases lying between them. The CDR3 length is 15 residues. From germline, CDR1 is GTSNPN and CDR2 SVGIG (reference sequence). CDR3 amino acids: CAWEGPGEAKNIQYF. The CDR3 DNA reads as TGTGCCTGGGAGGGACCTGGGGAGGCCAAAAACATTCAGTACTTC.

This clone has more than one count but fewer than ten. The chain links TRBV28 to TRBJ1-6; 9 bases map to TRBD1. Germline loops: CDR1 MDHEN, CDR2 SYDVKM. The CDR3 spans 12 residues. The ends lost 11 bases at V and 7 bases at J; junction bases unmatched: 3. The CDR3 nucleotides are TGTGCCGGAGACAGGGGGAATTCACCCCTCCACTTT. It encodes CAGDRGNSPLHF.

This clone was counted once. The junction differs from germline at one of its ends, possibly a read error. V and J are TRBV20-1 and TRBJ2-3, with 13 bases identical to TRBD2. CDR3 length: 11 amino acids. CDR1 DFQATT and CDR2 SNEGSKA come from the germline V gene (reference sequence). The CDR3 DNA is TGCAGTGCTAGAGGACTAGCGGGGGGCCATTTT. The encoded protein is CSARGLAGGHF.

The chain combines TRBV10-3 with TRBJ1-4; 7 nucleotides match TRBD1. With V trimmed by 2 bases and J by 8 bases, 8 bases remained unmatched. Germline loops: CDR1 ENHRY, CDR2 SYGVKD. This CDR3 is built from 15 residues. The CDR3 spells CAISEKGALGEKLFF. Here the CDR3 DNA reads TGTGCCATCAGTGAGAAGGGGGCGTTGGGGGAAAAACTGTTTTTT.

The chain is built from TRBV27 and TRBJ2-3; D may match TRBD1 or TRBD2 (5 bases each). Germline V gives CDR1 MNHEY, CDR2 SMNVEV (reference sequence). The ends were cut back, 4 bases at V and 6 bases at J, with 14 bases in the middle. This CDR3 is built from 14 residues. The CDR3 here is CASSWVRGVDTQYF. CDR3 nucleotide sequence: TGTGCCAGCAGTTGGGTGAGAGGGGTGGATACGCAGTATTTT.

This clone occurred a few times. CDR3 residues: CASSFGDQPETQYF. CDR3 sequence (DNA): TGTGCCAGCAGCTTTGGAGACCAGCCGGAGACCCAGTACTTC. J is TRBJ2-5 and V is TRBV12-1. TRBV12-1 is a known pseudogene. The length of the CDR3 is 14 residues.

The genes are TRBV28 and TRBJ1-4, with TRBD1 as a possible D gene (6 bases). The germline V gene has CDR1 MDHEN and CDR2 SYDVKM. The CDR3 spans 15 residues. Trimming pared 7 bases from V and 3 bases from J, leaving 15 bases between. The CDR3 nucleotides are TGTGCCAGCACCGTACAGGACAGAGCTAATGAAAAACTGTTTTTT. Translated, it gives CASTVQDRANEKLFF.

This sequence joins TRBV6-1 and TRBJ2-5; no firm D call. The germline V gene has CDR1 MNHNS and CDR2 SASEGT. V lost 7 bases to trimming and J lost 1 base, with 13 bases between them. The CDR3 spans 14 residues. As DNA, the CDR3 is TGTGCCAGCATCCCCCCGATCGTCCAAGAGACCCAGTACTTC. This gives the protein CASIPPIVQETQYF.

The rearrangement uses TRBV7-8 and TRBJ1-1; 7 bases fit TRBD1. The length of the CDR3 is 14 residues. Per germline, CDR1 SGHVS and CDR2 FQNEAQ. Trimming at V came to 5 bases and at J to 7 bases, leaving 10 bases not matched to a gene. The CDR3 nucleotides read TGTGCCAGCAGCCGTCCACAGGGGTACGGTGAAGCTTTCTTT. This gives the protein CASSRPQGYGEAFF. Combining the CDR3 with reference TRBV7-8 and TRBJ1-1 gives the whole variable domain GAGVSQSPRYKVAKRGQDVALRCDPISGHVSLFWYQQALGQGPEFLTYFQNEAQLDKSGLPSDRFFAERPEGSVSTLKIQRTQQEDSAVYLCASSRPQGYGEAFFGQGTRLTVV.

This chain connects TRBV18 to TRBJ1-1, with a weak D call TRBD1 (5 bases). The CDR3 extends over 15 amino acids. The germline gives CDR1 KGHSH, CDR2 LQKENI. Trimming left V 1 base short and J 3 bases short, with 12 bases between. This chain's CDR3 is CASSPLGTGDTEAFF. The CDR3 DNA reads as TGTGCCAGCTCACCACTAGGGACCGGTGACACTGAAGCTTTCTTT. Combining the CDR3 with reference TRBV18 and TRBJ1-1 gives the whole variable domain NAGVMQNPRHLVRRRGQEARLRCSPMKGHSHVYWYRQLPEEGLKFMVYLQKENIIDESGMPKERFSAEFPKEGPSILRIQQVVRGDSAAYFCASSPLGTGDTEAFFGQGTRLTVV.

This clone showed up just once. This chain links TRBV4-2 with TRBJ2-7; 9 bases are shared with TRBD1. Germline CDR1 and CDR2: LGHNA and YNFKEQ. V was clipped by 5 bases and J by 2 bases; unmatched bases: 13. This CDR3 comprises 17 residues. The CDR3 DNA sequence: TGTGCCAGCAGCGAAGTTTGGGACAGGGCATCGACCTACGAGCAGTACTTC. It translates to CASSEVWDRASTYEQYF.

This clone was observed a single time. This rearrangement joins TRBV4-2 to TRBJ1-2; D is ambiguous. This CDR3 is built from 17 residues. Germline V gene sequence: CDR1 LGHNA, CDR2 YNFKEQ. Deletions cut 4 bases from V and 3 bases from J, with 21 bases between. The CDR3 DNA follows: TGTGCCAGCAGCCCGTTCGAAGCCAAGCCGGTAGACTATGGCTACACCTTC. Encoded protein: CASSPFEAKPVDYGYTF.

J is TRBJ2-7 and V is TRBV5-6; tentatively, D is TRBD2 (6 bases). Trimming took off 2 bases at V and 3 bases at J, with 15 bases between the two ends. The CDR3 spans 15 residues. The germline V gene has CDR1 SGHDT and CDR2 YYEEEE. The CDR3 DNA sequence: TGTGCCAGCAGCTTTTCCGGGGGTGGCATCTACGAGCAGTACTTC. Protein: CASSFSGGGIYEQYF.